This T cell receptor beta chain was sequenced during a study of beta chain features in type 1 diabetes (dated by TCRdb to between 2018 and 2020). About the full investigation: Patients and healthy donors did not differ in mean age, gender distribution, total cell number or subset yield. A total of roughly 100 million sorted cells were examined across all samples, and a strong correlation was observed between cell number per subset and RNA yield. Whereas all 28 donors provided naive and central memory subsets, regulatory and stem cell-like memory subsets were isolated from just 8 patients and roughly eight healthy donors. In the study, recently diagnosed type 1 diabetes patients and matched healthy donors were compared on the TCRB repertoires of their sorted circulating CD4+ T cell subsets.

The germline V gene (reference sequence) yields PRHDT for CDR1 and FYEKMQ for CDR2. V gives up 3 bases and J gives up 0 bases, and the segment between their germline ends measures 9 bases. From its cysteine to its phenylalanine, the CDR3 spans 15 amino acids. CDR3 DNA only is kept here, 45 bases in frame from base 1. From each donor, a single peripheral blood sample of about 120 mL on average was drawn into heparinised tubes. A BD FACSAria II was used to sort naive, central memory, regulatory and stem cell-like memory CD4+ T cells with a panel that included CD45RO, CCR7, CD25, CD127, CD95 and CD27. Every sorted population had a purity above 95%. PBMCs were isolated immediately by Lymphoprep density gradient centrifugation and stained directly without culture. Samples were stained and sorted in pairs, with one healthy donor and one patient per experiment, so that batch effects were minimized. Points on this clone: Its antigen target is currently unknown. Qualities for individual bases were not recorded, and no much larger clone is one base off.

On the study overall, not on this receptor specifically: At VDJ recombination sites, type 1 diabetes patients had fewer insertions and more deleted nucleotides, which implies abnormalities in thymic rearrangement. Naive, central memory and regulatory TCRB repertoires appeared to be more alike among patients than among healthy donors. Sequencing cDNA rather than genomic DNA could over-represent highly expressing activated cells, although activation and CD3 levels did not differ between groups. Only small numbers of individuals were included in the HLA sub-analyses, which left unresolved whether HLA type had any influence on TCRB rearrangement. PCR might favor shorter templates, but patient and control samples were amplified and corrected together, so any skew would affect both groups equally. Type 1 diabetes patients showed a moderate but significant shortening of TCRB CDR3 length in all four CD4+ subsets.

The entire isolated RNA was reverse transcribed using the High Capacity cDNA Reverse Transcription Kit, and thus expressed TCRB transcripts were sequenced. Naive, central memory and regulatory T cell samples underwent deep immunoSEQ sequencing, averaging about 3.57 million total reads per sample. Sorted cells were lysed in RLT buffer and RNA was extracted with DNase-treated RNeasy Micro or Mini kits, depending on cell number. Each cell subset was processed on its own to prevent cross-contamination, while patient and healthy donor samples were processed together. TCRB sequences were amplified from cDNA with the immunoSEQ multiplex PCR, producing 87-bp fragments spanning the CDR3 region. Sequencing of the amplicons was performed on the Illumina HiSeq platform. In the authors' own workflow: PCR bias was computationally corrected using synthetic template baselines, reads within Hamming distance 2 were collapsed, and singletons that could not be merged were discarded. By aligning reads against IMGT, V, D and J genes, CDR3 length, and insertions or deletions at six rearrangement sites were assigned. Within each subset, clonotype counts were normalized to the number of sorted cells before true diversity and Gini coefficients were calculated with the tcR R package. The overlap coefficient, calculated on TCRB nucleotide sequences, was used to measure repertoire sharing. As a proxy for the pre-selection repertoire, out-of-frame TCRB sequences from naive cells were analyzed. TCRdb retrieved this table from immuneACCESS and kept in-frame rearrangements only. Not all clones are present; in checked studies, unresolved V genes account for under half, and no reason is known for the remainder. V and J calls plus clone size are reproduced from that table; the DNA served to infer D and trimming. This sample holds under 850,000 clones; 13% were observed only once. The biggest ten clones account for around 0.022% of the sample.

The sequencing sample was made of naive CD4+ T cells from blood. Sample cell subset or site, as interpreted from the label and publication: true naive CD4+ T cells. Recombination linked TRBV13 to TRBJ1-3, with no reliable assignment of the D segment. The receptor was derived from a young man with type 1 diabetes. The sequenced DNA is TGTGCCAGCAGCTTCGGACTGAGCTCTGGAAACACCATATATTTT. Translation gives CASSFGLSSGNTIYF.